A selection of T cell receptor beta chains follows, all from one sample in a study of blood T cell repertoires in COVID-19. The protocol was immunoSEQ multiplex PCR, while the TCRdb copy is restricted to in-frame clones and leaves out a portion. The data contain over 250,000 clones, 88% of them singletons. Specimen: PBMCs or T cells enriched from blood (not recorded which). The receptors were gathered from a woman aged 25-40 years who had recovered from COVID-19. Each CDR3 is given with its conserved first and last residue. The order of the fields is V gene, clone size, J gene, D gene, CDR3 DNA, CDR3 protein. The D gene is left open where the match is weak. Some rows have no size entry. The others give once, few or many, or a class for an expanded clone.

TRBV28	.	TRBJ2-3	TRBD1	TGTGCCAGCATAAACAGGGGGAGCAATACGCAGTATTTT	CASINRGSNTQYF
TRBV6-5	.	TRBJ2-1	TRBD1	TGTGCCAGCAGTTCCGGGACAGGGGGCTATGAGCAGTTCTTC	CASSSGTGGYEQFF
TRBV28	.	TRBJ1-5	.	TGTGCCAGCAGTTTTCGAAGGACTGCGGATAGCAATCAGCCCCAGCATTTT	CASSFRRTADSNQPQHF
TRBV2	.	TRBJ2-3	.	TGTGCCAGCAGCGTTAGACTTGGAGATACGCAGTATTTT	CASSVRLGDTQYF
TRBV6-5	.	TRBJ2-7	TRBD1	TGTGCCAGCAGTACCGGGACAGGGGGCCCCGAGCAGTACTTC	CASSTGTGGPEQYF
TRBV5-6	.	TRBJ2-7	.	TGTGCCAGCAGCTTTTCCCAAGCCGGCTACGAGCAGTACTTC	CASSFSQAGYEQYF
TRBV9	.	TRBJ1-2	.	TGTGCCAGCAGCGTGGCCCAGGCCGACTATGGCTACACCTTC	CASSVAQADYGYTF
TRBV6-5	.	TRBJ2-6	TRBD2	TGTGCCAGCACGGGGGGTTCTGGGGCCAACGTCCTGACTTTC	CASTGGSGANVLTF
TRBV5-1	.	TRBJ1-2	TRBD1	TGCGCCAGCAGCTGGGGGACAGGCGGAATCTATGGCTACACCTTC	CASSWGTGGIYGYTF
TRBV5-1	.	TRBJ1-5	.	TGCGCCAGCAGCTTGGGCGAGGCAGGGTCGTTCAGTCTGCCCCAGCATTTT	CASSLGEAGSFSLPQHF
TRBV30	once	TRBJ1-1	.	TGTGCCTGGGCAGGGCCCCGGACGGAGAACACTGAAGCTTTCTTT	CAWAGPRTENTEAFF
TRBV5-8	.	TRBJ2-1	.	TGTGCCAGCAGCTTCCAGAGAGCGCTCAATGAGCAGTTCTTC	CASSFQRALNEQFF
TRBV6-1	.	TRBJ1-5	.	TGTGCCAGCAGTGTACCCCCCGGAACAGATAGCAATCAGCCCCAGCATTTT	CASSVPPGTDSNQPQHF
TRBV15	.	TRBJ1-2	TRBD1	TGTGCCACCAGCCAATCCGCAGGGGGGTATGGCTACACCTTC	CATSQSAGGYGYTF
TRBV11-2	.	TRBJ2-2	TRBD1	TGTGCCAGCAGCCCACGGACAGGGGGAGAGACCGGGGAGCTGTTTTTT	CASSPRTGGETGELFF
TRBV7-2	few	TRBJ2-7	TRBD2	TGTGCCAGCAGCTCTTCTCGGACTAGCGGGAGACCCAAGCAGTACTTC	CASSSSRTSGRPKQYF
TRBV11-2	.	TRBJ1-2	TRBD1	TGTGCCAGCAGCTCCACGGACAGGGATGGGTATGGCTACACCTTC	CASSSTDRDGYGYTF
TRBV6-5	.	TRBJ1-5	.	TGTGCCAGCACGGTAGATAGCAATCAGCCCCAGCATTTT	CASTVDSNQPQHF
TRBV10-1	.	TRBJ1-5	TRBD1	TGCGCCAGTCCCCACAGGGGAGTGGATCAGCCCCAGCATTTT	CASPHRGVDQPQHF
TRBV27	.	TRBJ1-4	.	TGTGCCAGCGGACGACCAGGGGTTAGAGAAAAACTGTTTTTT	CASGRPGVREKLFF
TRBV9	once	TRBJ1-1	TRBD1	TGTGCCAGCAGCGTAAGTGGGGGGGACAGGGAGACTGAAGCTTTCTTT	CASSVSGGDRETEAFF
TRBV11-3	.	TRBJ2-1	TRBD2	TGTGCCAGCAGCTTAAACGGCGCGGGAGACAGCCTGGGGCAGTTCTTC	CASSLNGAGDSLGQFF
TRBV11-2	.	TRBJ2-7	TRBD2	TGTGCCAGCAGCTTAGGGGCTAGCGGGATAACGATTGTGCAGTACTTC	CASSLGASGITIVQYF
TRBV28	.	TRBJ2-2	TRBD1	TGTGCCAGCAGTTTGCTGTGGGGGACAGGGTCTGCCGGGGAGCTGTTTTTT	CASSLLWGTGSAGELFF
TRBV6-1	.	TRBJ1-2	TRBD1	TGTGCCAGCAGTGGTGGGACAGGGGCCACTTATTATGGCTACACCTTC	CASSGGTGATYYGYTF
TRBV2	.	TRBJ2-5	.	TGTGCCAGCAGTGGACAGGGAGGAGTAGAGACCCAGTACTTC	CASSGQGGVETQYF
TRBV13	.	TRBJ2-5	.	TGTGCCAGCAGCTCCCCCAGGGGAAAGACCCAGTACTTC	CASSSPRGKTQYF
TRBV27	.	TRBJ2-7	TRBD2	TGTGCCAGCAGGCTAGCGGGAGGGCGGTCCTACGGGCAGTACTTC	CASRLAGGRSYGQYF
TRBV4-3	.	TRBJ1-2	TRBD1	TGCGCCAGCAGCCAAGAGGGACGACAGGGGTTGGGGGGAGGCTACACCTTC	CASSQEGRQGLGGGYTF
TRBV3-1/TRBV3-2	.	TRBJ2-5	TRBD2	TGTGCCAGCAGCCAAGATTGGGGGACTAGCGGGAGGAGCAAGACCCAGTACTTC	CASSQDWGTSGRSKTQYF
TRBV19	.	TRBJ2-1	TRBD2	TGTGCCAGTAGTACTAGCGGGAGCTACTCCTACAATGAGCAGTTCTTC	CASSTSGSYSYNEQFF
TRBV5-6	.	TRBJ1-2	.	TGTGCCAGCAGCTTGGGAGACAGAGATGGCTACACCTTC	CASSLGDRDGYTF
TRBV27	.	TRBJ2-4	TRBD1	TGTGCCAGCACCAGCTTACTAGGGACAGGGAACAACATTCAGTACTTC	CASTSLLGTGNNIQYF
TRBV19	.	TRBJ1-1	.	TGTGCCAGTAGTGTCAAAACCTTACACAGGGCTATGAACACTGAAGCTTTCTTT	CASSVKTLHRAMNTEAFF
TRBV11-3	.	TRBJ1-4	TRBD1	TGTGCCAGCAGCTCGGGGACAGGGGGGCTGAATGAAAAACTGCTTTTT	CASSSGTGGLNEKLLF
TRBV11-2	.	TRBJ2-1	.	TGTGCCAGCAGCTTCACACGAGGGAACCCCTACAATGAGCAGTTCTTC	CASSFTRGNPYNEQFF
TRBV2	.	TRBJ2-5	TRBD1	TGTGCCAGCAGGCACGACAGGGGAGCAGAGACCCAGTACTTC	CASRHDRGAETQYF
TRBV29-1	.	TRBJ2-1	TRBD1	TGCAGTGCAAAAGCTCAACAGGGGGCGAAACAGTTCTTC	CSAKAQQGAKQFF
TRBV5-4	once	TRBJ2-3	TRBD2	TGTGCCAGCAGCAACCCTAGCGGGGCGAGCACAGATACGCAGTATTTT	CASSNPSGASTDTQYF
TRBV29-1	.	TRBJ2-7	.	TGCAGCGTTCGGGCAGGGAATTCCTACGAGCAGTACTTC	CSVRAGNSYEQYF
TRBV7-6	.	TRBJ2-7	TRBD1	TGTGCCAGCAGCTTATTAGGGGGACAGGGTAGCCAATTCCCCTACGAGCAGTACTTC	CASSLLGGQGSQFPYEQYF
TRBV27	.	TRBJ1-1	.	TGTGCCAGCACCCCCCGGGGGGGGGTGAACACTGAAGCTTTCTTT	CASTPRGGVNTEAFF
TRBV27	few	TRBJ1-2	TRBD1	TGTGCCAGCAGTTTTCCCCACCATACGGACAGGCGTAAGGAGGGCTACACCTTC	CASSFPHHTDRRKEGYTF
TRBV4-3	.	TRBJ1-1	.	TGCGCCAGCAGCCAAGGACAGGCCGGGGCGAAGAACACTGAAGCTTTCTTT	CASSQGQAGAKNTEAFF
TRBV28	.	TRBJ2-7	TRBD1	TGTGCCAGCCTAGGACAGGGGCTAGTGCAGTACTTC	CASLGQGLVQYF
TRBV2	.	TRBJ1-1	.	TGTGCCAGCACGGACACTCTATACACTGAAGCTTTCTTT	CASTDTLYTEAFF
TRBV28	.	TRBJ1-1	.	TGTGCCAGCAGTTTAACAGTGAACACTGAAGCTTTCTTT	CASSLTVNTEAFF
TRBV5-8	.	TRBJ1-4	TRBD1	TGTGCCAGCAGCTTCGGGACAGCAACTAATGAAAAACTGTTTTTT	CASSFGTATNEKLFF
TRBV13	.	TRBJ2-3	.	TGTGCCAGCAGTTCGCCCAGGGGCTTCACGGGGACAGATACGCAGTATTTT	CASSSPRGFTGTDTQYF
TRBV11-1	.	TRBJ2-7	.	TGTGCCAGCAGCTCGAATCAGGTAGTCTACGAGCAGTACTTC	CASSSNQVVYEQYF